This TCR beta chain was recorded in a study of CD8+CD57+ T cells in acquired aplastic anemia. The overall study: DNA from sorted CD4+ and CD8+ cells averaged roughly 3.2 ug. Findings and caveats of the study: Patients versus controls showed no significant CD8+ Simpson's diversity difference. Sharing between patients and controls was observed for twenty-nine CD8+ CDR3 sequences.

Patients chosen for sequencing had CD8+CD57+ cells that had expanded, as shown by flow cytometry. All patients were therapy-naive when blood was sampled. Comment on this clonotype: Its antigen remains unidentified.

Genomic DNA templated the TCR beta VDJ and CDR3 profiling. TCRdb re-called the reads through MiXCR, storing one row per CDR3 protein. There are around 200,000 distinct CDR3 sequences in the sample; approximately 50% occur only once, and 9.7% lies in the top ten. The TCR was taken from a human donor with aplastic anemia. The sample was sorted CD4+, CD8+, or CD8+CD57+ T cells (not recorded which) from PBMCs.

This chain's CDR3 is CASSTRMAVSREQYF. CDR3 DNA: TGTGCCAGCAGTACCCGGATGGCCGTTTCTCGGGAGCAGTACTTC. The rearrangement joins TRBV6-1 to TRBJ2-7; D is unclear. This CDR3 has 15 amino acids. CDR1 is MNHNS, CDR2 SASEGT, per germline. Trimming shortened V by 5 bases and J by 7 bases, and 21 bases separated the two germline ends.